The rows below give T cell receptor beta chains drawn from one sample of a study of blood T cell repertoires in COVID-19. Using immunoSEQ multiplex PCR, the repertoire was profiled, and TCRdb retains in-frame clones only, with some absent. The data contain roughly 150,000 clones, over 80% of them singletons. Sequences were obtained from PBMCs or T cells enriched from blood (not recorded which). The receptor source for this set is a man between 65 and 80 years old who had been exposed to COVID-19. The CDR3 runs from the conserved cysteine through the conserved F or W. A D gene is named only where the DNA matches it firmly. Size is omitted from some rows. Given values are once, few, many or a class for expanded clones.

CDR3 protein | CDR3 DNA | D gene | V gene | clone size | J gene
CASRISGQGYTYEQYF | TGTGCCAGTAGGATTTCGGGACAGGGGTATACATACGAGCAGTACTTC | TRBD1 | TRBV19 | few | TRBJ2-7
CASSLSQGPYNEQFF | TGTGCCAGCAGCTTATCTCAGGGCCCCTACAATGAGCAGTTCTTC | . | TRBV13 | few | TRBJ2-1
CASSPRPSGGVNTQYF | TGTGCCAGCAGTCCCCGGCCTAGCGGGGGTGTGAATACGCAGTATTTT | TRBD2 | TRBV27 | few | TRBJ2-3
CASTRGEGNGYTF | TGTGCCAGCACTCGGGGGGAGGGCAATGGCTACACCTTC | . | TRBV25-1 | . | TRBJ1-2
CASSVGTSGGAGRETQYF | TGTGCCAGCAGCGTAGGAACTAGCGGGGGGGCGGGTCGAGAGACCCAGTACTTC | TRBD2 | TRBV9 | . | TRBJ2-5
CASKGTGEDTQYF | TGTGCCAGCAAAGGAACAGGGGAAGATACGCAGTATTTT | TRBD1 | TRBV28 | few | TRBJ2-3
CATAQGPNEKLFF | TGTGCCACCGCTCAGGGCCCCAATGAAAAACTGTTTTTT | . | TRBV19 | . | TRBJ1-4
CASPREGETEAFF | TGTGCCAGCCCCAGGGAAGGTGAGACTGAAGCTTTCTTT | . | TRBV6-1 | . | TRBJ1-1
CASSFSGAGNTIYF | TGTGCCAGCAGTTTCTCAGGGGCTGGAAACACCATATATTTT | . | TRBV27 | . | TRBJ1-3
CASNRQGSGYTF | TGTGCCAGCAACAGACAGGGATCTGGCTACACCTTC | TRBD1 | TRBV2 | . | TRBJ1-2
CASSLQGAQPQHF | TGTGCCAGCTCATTACAGGGGGCTCAGCCCCAGCATTTT | TRBD1 | TRBV18 | . | TRBJ1-5
CASSLSGRNTGELFF | TGCGCCAGCAGCCTTAGCGGGAGAAATACCGGGGAGCTGTTTTTT | TRBD2 | TRBV5-1 | many | TRBJ2-2
CASSLVRSGQGPDTQYF | TGCGCCAGCAGCTTGGTTCGGTCCGGACAGGGTCCAGATACGCAGTATTTT | TRBD1 | TRBV5-1 | . | TRBJ2-3
CAIRGTGSGQPQHF | TGTGCCATCCGGGGGACAGGGTCGGGACAGCCCCAGCATTTT | TRBD1 | TRBV10-3 | . | TRBJ1-5
CASSPPLVARTGELFF | TGCGCCAGCAGCCCCCCTCTGGTAGCGCGAACCGGGGAGCTGTTTTTT | . | TRBV5-1 | . | TRBJ2-2
CASSPRDRGIYEQYF | TGTGCCAGCAGTCCCCGGGACAGGGGGATCTACGAGCAGTACTTC | TRBD1 | TRBV6-5 | . | TRBJ2-7
CASSTRVGTGELFF | TGTGCCAGCAGCACCCGGGTCGGTACCGGGGAGCTGTTTTTT | . | TRBV7-9 | . | TRBJ2-2
CASSFGQGNEKLFF | TGTGCCAGCAGCTTCGGACAGGGTAATGAAAAACTGTTTTTT | TRBD1 | TRBV11-2 | few | TRBJ1-4
CASSLSGANYGYTF | TGTGCCAGCAGTTTATCAGGGGCTAACTATGGCTACACCTTC | . | TRBV28 | once | TRBJ1-2
CASTNSGGTEAFF | TGTGCCAGCACCAATTCGGGGGGCACTGAAGCTTTCTTT | . | TRBV6-5 | . | TRBJ1-1
CASSATRGTDTQYF | TGTGCCAGCAGTGCCACGCGGGGCACAGATACGCAGTATTTT | . | TRBV2 | . | TRBJ2-3
CASSGYNRGTDTQYF | TGTGCCAGCAGTGGGTACAACAGGGGAACAGATACGCAGTATTTT | TRBD1 | TRBV2 | . | TRBJ2-3
CSVVTSPKRRPQHF | TGCAGCGTTGTGACCAGTCCTAAGAGGCGGCCCCAGCATTTT | . | TRBV29-1 | once | TRBJ1-5
CASSAGGQYNSPLHF | TGTGCCAGCAGCGCGGGGGGACAGTATAATTCACCCCTCCACTTT | TRBD1 | TRBV5-5 | . | TRBJ1-6
CASSSPGQGETEAFF | TGTGCCAGCAGTTCTCCGGGACAGGGAGAGACTGAAGCTTTCTTT | TRBD1 | TRBV7-9 | . | TRBJ1-1
CASTPGGGRRYNEQFF | TGTGCCAGTACCCCTGGGGGCGGGAGGAGGTACAATGAGCAGTTCTTC | TRBD2 | TRBV19 | . | TRBJ2-1
CASSSHMYGYTF | TGTGCCAGTAGTTCTCACATGTATGGCTACACCTTC | . | TRBV19 | . | TRBJ1-2
CASSSPTGAPNYGYTF | TGTGCCAGCAGTTCCCCCACTGGGGCCCCTAACTATGGCTACACCTTC | . | TRBV28 | . | TRBJ1-2
CASSLSGTGRTDNYGYTF | TGTGCCAGCAGCTTGTCGGGGACAGGGAGAACTGATAACTATGGCTACACCTTC | . | TRBV21-1 | . | TRBJ1-2
CASSFIGGTEAFF | TGTGCCAGCAGCTTCATCGGGGGCACTGAAGCTTTCTTT | . | TRBV5-4 | . | TRBJ1-1
CSVGQNTGELFF | TGCAGCGTTGGTCAGAACACCGGGGAGCTGTTTTTT | . | TRBV29-1 | . | TRBJ2-2
CASSVPGQAYEQYF | TGCGCCAGCAGCGTACCGGGACAGGCCTACGAGCAGTACTTC | TRBD1 | TRBV5-1 | . | TRBJ2-7
CASSPSGITANEQFF | TGTGCCAGCAGCCCGAGCGGGATTACCGCTAATGAGCAGTTCTTC | TRBD2 | TRBV5-8 | . | TRBJ2-1
CASSQDVTGGYGYTF | TGTGCCAGCAGCCAAGATGTAACAGGGGGGTATGGCTACACCTTC | TRBD1 | TRBV14 | . | TRBJ1-2
CASSLVGPSPAISF | TGTGCCAGCAGTTTAGTAGGTCCTAGTCCCGCGATTTCCTTC | . | TRBV28 | . | TRBJ2-7
CASSYSASPYEQYF | TGTGCCAGCAGTTACTCCGCGTCGCCCTACGAGCAGTACTTC | . | TRBV6-5 | . | TRBJ2-7
CASSLGQGKNIQYF | TGTGCCAGTAGTTTGGGACAGGGTAAAAACATTCAGTACTTC | TRBD1 | TRBV19 | . | TRBJ2-4
CSVAEGGYTF | TGCAGCGTTGCGGAGGGAGGCTACACCTTC | . | TRBV29-1 | . | TRBJ1-2
CASSLSTSGRYEQYF | TGTGCCAGCAGTTTATCGACTAGCGGGAGATACGAGCAGTACTTC | TRBD2 | TRBV28 | . | TRBJ2-7
CASRPAGYTEAFF | TGTGCCAGTAGGCCCGCCGGGTACACTGAAGCTTTCTTT | . | TRBV19 | . | TRBJ1-1
CASSTTGEQYF | TGTGCCAGCAGCACGACAGGGGAGCAGTACTTC | TRBD1 | TRBV11-2 | . | TRBJ2-7
CASSSFLHGLPEAFF | TGTGCCAGCAGCTCTTTCCTTCATGGACTGCCTGAAGCTTTCTTT | . | TRBV13 | . | TRBJ1-1
CSVGSIRGRAFNEQFF | TGCAGCGTTGGCTCGATTCGGGGGAGGGCCTTTAATGAGCAGTTCTTC | TRBD2 | TRBV29-1 | . | TRBJ2-1
CAWSAGDTEAFF | TGTGCCTGGAGCGCAGGGGACACTGAAGCTTTCTTT | . | TRBV30 | . | TRBJ1-1
CASSEGVNSNQPQHF | TGTGCCAGCTCAGAGGGGGTAAATAGCAATCAGCCCCAGCATTTT | . | TRBV18 | . | TRBJ1-5
CASSLEASFYNEQFF | TGTGCCAGCTCTCTAGAGGCTAGCTTCTACAATGAGCAGTTCTTC | . | TRBV18 | . | TRBJ2-1
CASRNQGARGTEAFF | TGTGCCAGCAGAAACCAGGGGGCGCGGGGGACTGAAGCTTTCTTT | TRBD1 | TRBV6-5 | once | TRBJ1-1
CASSLGAVNTEAFF | TGTGCCAGCAGCTTGGGGGCAGTGAACACTGAAGCTTTCTTT | . | TRBV5-8 | . | TRBJ1-1
CASSLAGVSTDTQYF | TGCGCCAGCAGCTTGGCCGGGGTTAGCACAGATACGCAGTATTTT | . | TRBV5-1 | . | TRBJ2-3
CASSLPSGGTMNNEQFF | TGTGCCAGCAGCTTGCCTAGCGGGGGGACTATGAACAATGAGCAGTTCTTC | TRBD2 | TRBV5-5 | . | TRBJ2-1
CASSLQGHAGYTF | TGTGCCAGCAGTCTACAGGGCCATGCTGGCTACACCTTC | . | TRBV12-3/TRBV12-4 | once | TRBJ1-2
CASSSTGTSFNEQFF | TGTGCCAGCAGTTCAACCGGGACTAGCTTCAATGAGCAGTTCTTC | TRBD2 | TRBV6-2/TRBV6-3 | once | TRBJ2-1
CASSFPGSRNTIYF | TGTGCCAGCAGCTTCCCGGGTTCTCGAAACACCATATATTTT | . | TRBV11-3 | . | TRBJ1-3
CASGFGLAALDEQFF | TGTGCTAGTGGTTTCGGGCTAGCGGCGCTCGATGAGCAGTTCTTC | TRBD2 | TRBV12-5 | . | TRBJ2-1
CASSFPPDSSGNTIYF | TGTGCCAGCAGTTTTCCCCCGGACTCCTCTGGAAACACCATATATTTT | . | TRBV27 | . | TRBJ1-3
CASSLWVGTKEKLFF | TGTGCCAGCAGCCTCTGGGTGGGGACTAAGGAAAAACTGTTTTTT | . | TRBV7-3 | . | TRBJ1-4
CSVEGGREDFSYEQYF | TGCAGCGTTGAAGGTGGACGAGAGGACTTCTCCTACGAGCAGTACTTC | . | TRBV29-1 | . | TRBJ2-7
CASSLKVTGATEAFF | TGTGCCAGCAGCTTAAAGGTAACAGGGGCCACTGAAGCTTTCTTT | TRBD1 | TRBV7-3 | . | TRBJ1-1
CASSVNDRTNSPLHF | TGTGCCAGCAGCGTTAATGACAGGACCAATTCACCCCTCCACTTT | . | TRBV9 | . | TRBJ1-6
CASSLPRTGSPSGANVLTF | TGTGCCAGCAGTTTACCCCGGACAGGGAGCCCCTCTGGGGCCAACGTCCTGACTTTC | TRBD1 | TRBV28 | once | TRBJ2-6